This T cell receptor beta chain was sequenced for a study of PD-1 blockade in classical Hodgkin lymphoma. Findings and caveats of the study: Healthy donors reportedly exceeded newly diagnosed patients in baseline TCR diversity.

Only in-frame clones appear in the TCRdb table, and some are missing; sequencing was by immunoSEQ multiplex PCR. The table records tens of thousands of clones, 80% to 90% of them present only once. A remark on this clone: Antigen specificity is unknown.

Time point given: newly diagnosed, previously untreated cHL patient sample. Magnetic negative selection of thawed PBMCs yielded the CD8+ T cells. This receptor was taken from a human donor with classical Hodgkin lymphoma. The sequenced sample consisted of CD8+ T cells from blood.

CDR3 nucleotides: TGTGCCAGCAGAGGGGACAAGTCCTACGAGCAGTACTTC. It translates to CASRGDKSYEQYF. The chain combines TRBV9 with TRBJ2-7, with a tentative D call TRBD1 (6 bases). CDR3 length equals 13 residues. Germline CDR1 reads SGDLS; CDR2 reads YYNGEE. V was cut by 5 bases and J by 1 base, with 10 bases left in between.